This entry describes one TCR beta chain. It lacks a known antigen. Base qualities are not at hand, and no much larger clone is one base apart. Using the deep immunoSEQ assay, multiplex PCR amplified TCR CDR3 regions from genomic DNA. Extracted genomic DNA from each cell subset was distributed evenly across all wells of several immunoSEQ 96-well plates, and each plate was treated as a replicate. For sorted subsets, each replicate PCR was loaded with roughly 200 ng genomic DNA, equivalent to approximately 33,000 T cell genomes. The purified libraries were quantified using a Qubit 3.0 fluorometer, sized with a Bioanalyzer 2100, and then quantified again using the KAPA Library Quantification kit. Each immunoSEQ 96-well plate was sequenced on its own single-read 150-cycle Illumina NextSeq 550 flow cell. The original pipeline was this. Because only junctional sequences without quality scores were contained in the immunoSEQ output, filtering matching that applied to full-length reads could not be performed. To assign V/J genes and CDR3, sequences were annotated against IMGT germline references using PyIR, a Python wrapper for IgBLAST v1.9. Reads were removed for weak V/J assignments (E-value above 1e-6), missing CDR3, stop codons, out-of-frame junctions, or ambiguous translated residues. V3J clonotypes were defined by identical inferred V gene, J gene, and CDR3 amino acid sequence. To compute the percentage overlap between repertoires, the number of shared unique clonotypes was divided by the size of the smaller repertoire. Three approaches were used to assess repertoire richness: RTK rarefaction, the Chao1 estimator, and Recon v2.1 estimates of unobserved clonotypes. Generation probabilities were computed with OLGA for all TCRbeta clonotypes obtained by the gDNA method from a handful of donors. What TCRdb holds here is the immuneACCESS table cut down to in-frame rearrangements. Part of the clones is not present; checked against another copy, under half of the missing clones reflect an unresolved V gene, and the others are unexplained. V and J calls and clone size are copied from that table; D and trimming were computed from the DNA. The sample table shows about 590,000 clones, and roughly 95% are seen once. The ten largest make up 0.1% to 0.11% of the sample.

CD8 naive samples consisted of CD45RO-negative cells that were positively selected for CCR7, yielding a CD45RA+CCR7+ population without TemRA cells. The donors were healthy, HIV-negative adults who had no recently reported acute infections or vaccinations. Every donor was a Caucasian adult residing in Nashville, Tennessee, USA. Blood was obtained by leukapheresis, after which PBMCs were separated by Ficoll-Histopaque density gradient centrifugation and cryopreserved in liquid nitrogen vapor phase. Analytical flow cytometry was used to check the purity and quantity of every magnetically sorted T cell population. Genomic DNA was isolated from every sorted fraction and measured by UV absorbance on a Nanodrop 2000c. Cut back by 6 bases and 1 base, the V and J ends lie 10 bases apart. Based on the germline V gene, the CDR1 and CDR2 sequences are SQVTM and ANQGSEA. Its CDR3 holds 13 amino acids, cysteine through phenylalanine. The entry retains the CDR3 DNA only, 39 bases that are in frame from base 1.

These data originate in a study of shared clonotypes between healthy human individuals (dated by TCRdb to the early 2020s). Describing the broader study: A couple of women and three men aged 18 to 49 years were included in the cohort. For each donor, three plates each were used for CD4 naive and CD4 memory, two plates were used for CD8 naive, and one plate was used for CD8 memory. Blood TCR repertoires of a handful of healthy adults were deeply sequenced to estimate repertoire size and the extent of clonotype sharing between individuals. To increase sequencing depth and limit assay-specific biases, TCR repertoire library preparation and sequencing were carried out by different laboratories using diverse techniques. Between about 0.9 and 8.9 billion PBMCs per donor were obtained by leukapheresis. The study at large found these results: Pairwise subsampling indicated that sequencing depth was expected to affect the degree of clonotype sharing among donors. Rarefaction of sorted-subset datasets indicated incomplete sequencing despite the large sequencing depth. About 5% of naive CD4, roughly 3.6% of naive CD8, approximately 2.2% of memory CD4, and about 0.4% of memory CD8 clonotypes were shared across several donors. Naive subsets generally had larger estimated clonotype richness than memory subsets did. Only blood was sampled, and tissue TCR repertoires likely differ from those in blood. Because the study included only a small number of donors, the genetic and exposure-history diversity represented was limited. Compared with non-shared clonotypes, clonotypes shared by all four sorted-subset donors had higher generation probabilities.

Material: naive CD8+ T cells sorted from blood. Taken with the paper, the label for cell subset or site translates to: CD45RA+CCR7+. The sequence derives from a woman aged 25 to 39 in good health. The chain joins TRBV29-1 to TRBJ2-1; no confident D gene assignment can be made. The CDR3 is CSVWLGSYNEQFF. The sequenced DNA is TGCAGCGTGTGGCTAGGGTCCTACAATGAGCAGTTCTTC.